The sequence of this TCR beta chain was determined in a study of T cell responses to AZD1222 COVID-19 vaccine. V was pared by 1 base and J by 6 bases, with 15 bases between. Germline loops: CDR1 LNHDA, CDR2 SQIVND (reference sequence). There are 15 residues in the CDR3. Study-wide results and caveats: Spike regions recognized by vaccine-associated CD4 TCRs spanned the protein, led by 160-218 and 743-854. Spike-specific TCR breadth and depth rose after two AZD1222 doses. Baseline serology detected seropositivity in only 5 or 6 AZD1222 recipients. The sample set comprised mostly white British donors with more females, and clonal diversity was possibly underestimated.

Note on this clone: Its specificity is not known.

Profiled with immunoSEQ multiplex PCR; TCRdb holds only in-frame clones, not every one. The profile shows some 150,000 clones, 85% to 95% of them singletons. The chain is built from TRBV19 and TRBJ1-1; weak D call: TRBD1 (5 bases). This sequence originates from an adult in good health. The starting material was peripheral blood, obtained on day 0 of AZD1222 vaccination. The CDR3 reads CASSIGTSGGAEAFF. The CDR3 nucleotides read TGTGCCAGTAGTATAGGGACAAGTGGGGGGGCTGAAGCTTTCTTT.